The 12 T cell receptor beta chains listed next were all sequenced from one sample in a study of blood T cells in healthy people across ages. Next came a second PCR, run for about 7 to 12 cycles, which used a sample-barcoded 5' primer along with a J-beta primer mix. TCRdb recomputed calls from the 5' RACE reads with MiXCR, one row per CDR3 protein. The sample consists of 700,000 to 900,000 distinct CDR3 sequences, roughly 24% of them appearing once. The same specimen was also included in a second study, on T cells of mothers and their children.

The sequencing input was blood. Receptor source: a boy aged 5-17 years in good health.

This clonotype was detected once. V and J are TRBV25-1 and TRBJ1-5, with D perhaps matching TRBD1 (6 bases). V was clipped by 10 bases and J by 6 bases, with 16 bases between them. CDR1 is MGHDK, CDR2 SYGVNS, per germline. The CDR3 is made up of 13 amino acids. The CDR3, as DNA: TGTGCCACCTACACAGGGAAGGGTCAGCCCCAGCATTTT. Translated: CATYTGKGQPQHF.

This sequence joins TRBV9 and TRBJ1-1, with 7 bases fitting TRBD1. The CDR3 is 15 amino acids. CDR1 SGDLS and CDR2 YYNGEE come from the germline V gene. V lost 4 bases to trimming and J lost 2 bases; unmatched junction nucleotides: 8. The CDR3 nucleotides read TGTGCCAGCAGCCATAGACAGGGAGGTAACACTGAAGCTTTCTTT. This codes for CASSHRQGGNTEAFF.

This clonotype was seen only a few times. This sequence joins TRBV20-1 and TRBJ1-4, with TRBD1 matching over 8 bases. CDR3 size: 12 residues. Germline V lookup: CDR1 DFQATT, CDR2 SNEGSKA (reference sequence). The DNA of the CDR3 is TGCGGGCACAGGGGGACTAATGAAAAACTGTTTTTT. Translating gives CGHRGTNEKLFF.

This chain joins TRBV11-2 and TRBJ2-7, with 9 bases aligning to TRBD2. Trimming took 5 bases from V and 3 from J; bases not matched to a gene: 11. Germline V gives CDR1 SGHAT, CDR2 FQNNGV. The CDR3 is 16 residues long. CDR3 amino acids: CASSARGGVMNYEQYF. The CDR3 DNA is TGTGCCAGCAGCGCGCGGGGGGGAGTGATGAACTACGAGCAGTACTTC.

This clonotype was observed once. This chain links TRBV5-1 with TRBJ2-5; D possibly uses TRBD1 or TRBD2 (5 bases each). The length of the CDR3 is 15 residues. V lost 4 bases and J 11 bases, leaving 24 bases between the germline ends. CDR1 and CDR2 (germline): SGHRS, YFSETQ. CDR3 sequence reads: CASSPGTISSYGQYF. Here the CDR3 DNA reads TGCGCCAGCAGCCCAGGGACGATAAGCTCCTACGGGCAGTACTTC.

The rearrangement links TRBV9 to TRBJ2-1, with 9 bases aligning to TRBD2. V dropped 0 bases and J dropped 0; count of bases not matched to a gene: 1. The CDR3 totals 16 residues. CDR1 is SGDLS, CDR2 YYNGEE, per germline. The CDR3 nucleotides are TGTGCCAGCAGCGTAGCGCGGGGGGGCTCCTACAATGAGCAGTTCTTC. It yields the protein CASSVARGGSYNEQFF.

A few counts support this clonotype. The chain combines TRBV6-1 with TRBJ2-1; a weak D match, TRBD2 (5 bases). Germline V gives CDR1 MNHNS, CDR2 SASEGT. This CDR3 region has 13 residues. The V gene lost 7 bases and the J gene lost 6 bases, with 13 bases spanning the gap. CDR3 DNA: TGTGCCAGCATACCGGCGGGCAGCAATGAGCAGTTCTTC. Translated: CASIPAGSNEQFF.

This clonotype showed up many times. The chain uses TRBV6-5 and TRBJ2-1; D could derive from TRBD1 or TRBD2 (5 bases each). This CDR3 has 15 amino acids. Germline values: CDR1 MNHEY, CDR2 SVGAGI. Trimming took off 2 bases at V and 4 bases at J, with 12 bases between the two ends. The CDR3 region has the DNA TGTGCCAGCAGTTACAGCCGTGGGGGTTACAATGAGCAGTTCTTC. Residues: CASSYSRGGYNEQFF.

This sequence joins TRBV6-1 and TRBJ1-4, with 9 bases fitting TRBD1. The ends lost 3 bases at V and 10 bases at J; junction bases unmatched: 12. Germline assignment: CDR1 MNHNS and CDR2 SASEGT. This CDR3 has 16 residues. CDR3 amino acids: CASSEDRGRAWGKLFF. The CDR3 DNA is TGTGCCAGCAGTGAGGACAGGGGTAGGGCATGGGGAAAACTGTTTTTT.

This chain joins TRBV5-1 and TRBJ2-5; 11 bases agree with TRBD2. The end of the DNA fits TRBJ2-1 better, so the J call may be wrong. Germline lookup yields CDR1 SGHRS and CDR2 YFSETQ. The CDR3 is 17 amino acids. As DNA, the CDR3 is TGCGCCAGCAGCTTGGATAGCGGGGGGGCTTGGTACAATGAGCAGTTCTTC. Its protein product is CASSLDSGGAWYNEQFF.

This clonotype has only a few counts. One end of the junction varies from germline; a read error may be responsible. The chain uses TRBV2 and TRBJ1-4; perhaps TRBD1 as D (5 bases). The germline V gene encodes CDR1 SNHLY and CDR2 FYNNEI. The CDR3 has 14 residues. In DNA, the CDR3 is TGTGCCAGCAGCCCCTGGAAGGAGACAGAAAACCTGTTTTTT. Residues: CASSPWKETENLFF.

This clonotype was counted only a few times. The CDR3 DNA is TGCAGTAGGGGGCGAAATGGGGATGAGCAGTTCTTC. It translates to CSRGRNGDEQFF. The chain is built from TRBV20-1 and TRBJ2-1; 7 bases agree with TRBD1. CDR3 length: 12 residues. Germline V gene sequence: CDR1 DFQATT, CDR2 SNEGSKA (reference sequence). J gave up 8 bases and V 8 bases, and 9 bases lay outside the gene matches.